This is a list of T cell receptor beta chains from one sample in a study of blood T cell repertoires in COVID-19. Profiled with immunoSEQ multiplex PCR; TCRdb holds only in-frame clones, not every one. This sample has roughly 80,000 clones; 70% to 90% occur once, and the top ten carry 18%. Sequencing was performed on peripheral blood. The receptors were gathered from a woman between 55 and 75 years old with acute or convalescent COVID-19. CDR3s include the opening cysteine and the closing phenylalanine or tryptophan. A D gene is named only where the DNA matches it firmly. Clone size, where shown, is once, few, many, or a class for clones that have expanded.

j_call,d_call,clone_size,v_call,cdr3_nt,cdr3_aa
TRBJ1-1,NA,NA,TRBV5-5,TGTGCCAGCAGCTTGTCTTGGAGGGCTGGAGGTGAAGCTTTCTTT,CASSLSWRAGGEAFF
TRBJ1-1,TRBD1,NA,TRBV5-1,TGCGCCAGCAGCTTGGGGGACAGGGGGCATACTGAAGCTTTCTTT,CASSLGDRGHTEAFF
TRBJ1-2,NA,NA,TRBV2,TGTGCCAGCAGAGAGGGGGAGAACTATGGCTACACCTTC,CASREGENYGYTF
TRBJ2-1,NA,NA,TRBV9,TGTGCCAGCAGCGTAGTTGGAGATCGCTCCTACAATGAGCAGTTCTTC,CASSVVGDRSYNEQFF
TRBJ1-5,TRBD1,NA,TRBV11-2,TGTGCCAGCAGCTTAGCGGGACAGTCAAATCAGCCCCAGCATTTT,CASSLAGQSNQPQHF
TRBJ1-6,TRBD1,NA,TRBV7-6,TGTGCCAGCAGCTCAATGAGGGACAGCTCCTATAATTCACCCCTCCACTTT,CASSSMRDSSYNSPLHF
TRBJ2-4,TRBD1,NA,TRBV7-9,TGTGCCAGCAGCCGTACAGGGGGTGAGAACATTCAGTACTTC,CASSRTGGENIQYF
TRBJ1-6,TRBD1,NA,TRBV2,TGTGCCAGCAGTGATCGCAGGGGGCAAAATTCACCCCTCCACTTT,CASSDRRGQNSPLHF
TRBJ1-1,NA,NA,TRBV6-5,TGTGCCAGCAGTTACTCGGGCAGCCCTGGGACTGAAGCTTTCTTT,CASSYSGSPGTEAFF
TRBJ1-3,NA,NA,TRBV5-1,TGCGCCAGCCGTCAGGGGTCTGGAAACACCATATATTTT,CASRQGSGNTIYF
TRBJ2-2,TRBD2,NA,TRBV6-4,TGTGCCAGCTCTTTCGGGGGGAAGAACACCGGGGAGCTGTTTTTT,CASSFGGKNTGELFF
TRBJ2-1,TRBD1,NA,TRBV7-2,TGTGCCAGCAGTTCCTACAGGGGCAATGAGCAGTTCTTC,CASSSYRGNEQFF
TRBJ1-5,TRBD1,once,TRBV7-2,TGTGCCAGCAGCTTAAGCGGACAGGGGCCTCAGCCCCAGCATTTT,CASSLSGQGPQPQHF
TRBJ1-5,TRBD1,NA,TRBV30,TGTGCCTGGAGTGTCCCAGGGGGCCGCATTAGCAATCAGCCCCAGCATTTT,CAWSVPGGRISNQPQHF
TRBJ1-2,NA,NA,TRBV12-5,TGTGCTAGTGGTTTGAGGGTCCGACAGGATAACTATGGCTACACCTTC,CASGLRVRQDNYGYTF
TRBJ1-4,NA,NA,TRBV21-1,TGTGCCAGCAGCGGGCGGACAGGGGGCTTTCTAGCAACTAATGAAAAACTGTTTTTT,CASSGRTGGFLATNEKLFF
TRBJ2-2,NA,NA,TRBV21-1,TGTGCCAGCGCCACCCCCGCCGGGGGGCCCACCACCGGGGAGCTGTTTTTT,CASATPAGGPTTGELFF
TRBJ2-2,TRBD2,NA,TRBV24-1,TGTGCCACCAGTGATCGTAGCGGGGGGGCCCCTAACACCGGGGAGCTGTTTTTT,CATSDRSGGAPNTGELFF
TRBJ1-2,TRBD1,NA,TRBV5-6,TGTGCCAGCAGCGCGGGGGGACAGTATGGCTACACCTTC,CASSAGGQYGYTF
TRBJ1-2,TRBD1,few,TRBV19,TGTGCCAGTAGTATCCCCGGGACAGGGGTCTATGGCTACACCTTC,CASSIPGTGVYGYTF
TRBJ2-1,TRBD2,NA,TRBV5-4,TGTGCCAGCAGCACTGGGACTAGCCTCAATGAGCAGTTCTTC,CASSTGTSLNEQFF
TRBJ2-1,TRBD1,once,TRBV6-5,TGTGCCAGCAGTTACTCCGGGACAGGGGTGATCGGGCAGTTCTTC,CASSYSGTGVIGQFF